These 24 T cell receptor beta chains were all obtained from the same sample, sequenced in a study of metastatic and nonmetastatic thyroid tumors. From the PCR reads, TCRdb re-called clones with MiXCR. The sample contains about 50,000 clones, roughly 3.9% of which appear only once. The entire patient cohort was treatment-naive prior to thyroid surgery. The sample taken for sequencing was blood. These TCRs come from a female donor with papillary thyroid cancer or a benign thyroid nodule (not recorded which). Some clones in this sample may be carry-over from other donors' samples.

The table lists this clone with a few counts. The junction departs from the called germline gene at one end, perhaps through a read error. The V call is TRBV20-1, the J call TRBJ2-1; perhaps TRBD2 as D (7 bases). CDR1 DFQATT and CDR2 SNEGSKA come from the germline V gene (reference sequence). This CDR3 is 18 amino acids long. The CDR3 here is CIARVGGRGGGTYSEQFF. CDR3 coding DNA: TGCATTGCTAGAGTGGGGGGGAGAGGGGGTGGGACCTACAGTGAGCAGTTCTTC.

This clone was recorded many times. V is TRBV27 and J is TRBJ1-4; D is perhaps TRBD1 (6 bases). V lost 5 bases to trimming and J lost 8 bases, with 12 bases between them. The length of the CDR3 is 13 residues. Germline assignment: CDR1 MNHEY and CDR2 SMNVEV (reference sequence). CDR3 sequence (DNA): TGTGCCAGCAGTCGACAGGTTGGAGAAAAACTGTTTTTT. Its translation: CASSRQVGEKLFF.

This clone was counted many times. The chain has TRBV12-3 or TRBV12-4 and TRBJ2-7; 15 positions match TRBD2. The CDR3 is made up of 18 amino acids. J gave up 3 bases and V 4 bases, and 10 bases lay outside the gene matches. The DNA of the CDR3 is TGTGCCAGCAGTTCTCCGACCGGGACTAGCGGGAGGCTCTACGAGCAGTACTTC. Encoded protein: CASSSPTGTSGRLYEQYF.

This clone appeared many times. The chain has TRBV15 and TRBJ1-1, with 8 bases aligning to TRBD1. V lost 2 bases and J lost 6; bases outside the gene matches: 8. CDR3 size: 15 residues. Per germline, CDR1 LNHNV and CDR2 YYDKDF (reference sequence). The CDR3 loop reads CATSRPTGVKAEAFF. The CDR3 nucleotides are TGTGCCACCAGCAGACCGACAGGGGTAAAGGCTGAAGCTTTCTTT.

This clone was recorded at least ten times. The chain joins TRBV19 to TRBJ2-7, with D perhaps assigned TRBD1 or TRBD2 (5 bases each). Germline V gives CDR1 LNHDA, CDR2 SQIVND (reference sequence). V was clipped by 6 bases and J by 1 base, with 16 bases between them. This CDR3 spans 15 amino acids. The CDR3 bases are TGTGCCAGTAGCCCCGGGACCGAGTTATCCTACGAGCAGTACTTC. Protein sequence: CASSPGTELSYEQYF. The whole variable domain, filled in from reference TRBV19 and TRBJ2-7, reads DGGITQSPKYLFRKEGQNVTLSCEQNLNHDAMYWYRQDPGQGLRLIYYSQIVNDFQKGDIAEGYSVSREKKESFPLTVTSAQKNPTAFYLCASSPGTELSYEQYFGPGTRLTVT.

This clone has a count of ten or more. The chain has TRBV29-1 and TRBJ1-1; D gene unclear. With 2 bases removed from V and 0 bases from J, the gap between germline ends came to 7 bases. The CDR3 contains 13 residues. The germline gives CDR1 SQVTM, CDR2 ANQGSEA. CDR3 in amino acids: CSVERAVNTEAFF. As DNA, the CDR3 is TGCAGCGTTGAAAGGGCAGTGAACACTGAAGCTTTCTTT.

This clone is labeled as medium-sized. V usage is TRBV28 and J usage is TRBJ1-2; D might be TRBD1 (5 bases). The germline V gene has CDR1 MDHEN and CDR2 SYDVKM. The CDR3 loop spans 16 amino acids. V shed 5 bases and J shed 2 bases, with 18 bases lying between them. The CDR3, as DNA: TGTGCCAGCAGTCCATTGGGGTTCGGGGCGAACTATGGCTACACCTTC. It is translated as CASSPLGFGANYGYTF.

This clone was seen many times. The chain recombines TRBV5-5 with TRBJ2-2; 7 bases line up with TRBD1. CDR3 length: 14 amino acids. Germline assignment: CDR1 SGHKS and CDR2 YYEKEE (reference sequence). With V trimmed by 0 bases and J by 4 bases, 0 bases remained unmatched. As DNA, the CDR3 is TGTGCCAGCAGCTTGGGACAGGGCACCGGGGAGCTGTTTTTT. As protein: CASSLGQGTGELFF.

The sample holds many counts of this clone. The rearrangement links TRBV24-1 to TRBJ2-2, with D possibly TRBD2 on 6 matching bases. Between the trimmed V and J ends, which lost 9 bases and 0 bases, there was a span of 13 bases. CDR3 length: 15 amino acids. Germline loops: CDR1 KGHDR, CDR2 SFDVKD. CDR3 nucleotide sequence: TGTGCCACCGGGACTCCAACTCCGAACACCGGGGAGCTGTTTTTT. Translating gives CATGTPTPNTGELFF.

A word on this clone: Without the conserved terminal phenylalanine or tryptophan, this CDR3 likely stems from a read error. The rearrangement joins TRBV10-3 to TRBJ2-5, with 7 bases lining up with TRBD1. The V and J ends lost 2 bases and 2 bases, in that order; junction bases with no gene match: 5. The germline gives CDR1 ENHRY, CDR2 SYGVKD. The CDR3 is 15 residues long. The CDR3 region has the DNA TGTGCCATCAGTGAGGGAAAGGGGGCGCAAGAGACCCAGTACTCC. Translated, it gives CAISEGKGAQETQYS.

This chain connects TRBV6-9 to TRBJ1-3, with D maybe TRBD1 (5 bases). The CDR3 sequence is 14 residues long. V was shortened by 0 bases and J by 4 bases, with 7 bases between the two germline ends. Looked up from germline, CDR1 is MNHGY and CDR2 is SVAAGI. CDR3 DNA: TGTGCCAGCAGTTATTCAGGGGTCGGAAACACCATATATTTT. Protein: CASSYSGVGNTIYF.

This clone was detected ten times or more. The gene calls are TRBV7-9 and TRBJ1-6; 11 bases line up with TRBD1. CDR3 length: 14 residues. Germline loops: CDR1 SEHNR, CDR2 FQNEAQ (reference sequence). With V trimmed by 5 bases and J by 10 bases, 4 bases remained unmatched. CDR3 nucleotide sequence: TGTGCCAGCAGCCCGGACAGGGGGCGATCACCCCTCCACTTT. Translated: CASSPDRGRSPLHF.

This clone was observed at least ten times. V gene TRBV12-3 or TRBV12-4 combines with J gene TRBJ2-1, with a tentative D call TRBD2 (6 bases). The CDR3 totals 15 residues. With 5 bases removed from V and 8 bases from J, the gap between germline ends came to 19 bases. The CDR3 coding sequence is TGTGCCAGCAGTCGGAAGTACGGAGGGCCGGATGAGCAGTTCTTC. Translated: CASSRKYGGPDEQFF.

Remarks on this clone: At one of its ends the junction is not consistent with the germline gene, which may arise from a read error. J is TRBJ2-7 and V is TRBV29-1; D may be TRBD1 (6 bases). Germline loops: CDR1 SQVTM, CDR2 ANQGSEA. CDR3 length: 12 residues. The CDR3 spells CGVETGSSEQYF. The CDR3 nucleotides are TGTGGCGTAGAAACAGGGTCAAGCGAGCAGTACTTC.

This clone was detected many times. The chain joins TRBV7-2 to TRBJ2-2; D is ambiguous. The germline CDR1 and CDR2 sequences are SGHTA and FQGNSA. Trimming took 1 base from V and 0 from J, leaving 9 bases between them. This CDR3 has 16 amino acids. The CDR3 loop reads CASSLGGRSNTGELFF. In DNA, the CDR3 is TGTGCCAGCAGCTTAGGAGGCAGATCGAACACCGGGGAGCTGTTTTTT.

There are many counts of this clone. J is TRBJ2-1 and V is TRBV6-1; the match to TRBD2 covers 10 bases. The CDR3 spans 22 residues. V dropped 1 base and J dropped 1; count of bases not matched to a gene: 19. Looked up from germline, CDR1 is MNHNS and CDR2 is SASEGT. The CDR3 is CASSEEFAGLASRYYSYNEQFF. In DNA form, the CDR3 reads TGTGCCAGCAGTGAAGAGTTTGCGGGACTAGCGAGCCGCTACTATTCCTACAATGAGCAGTTCTTC.

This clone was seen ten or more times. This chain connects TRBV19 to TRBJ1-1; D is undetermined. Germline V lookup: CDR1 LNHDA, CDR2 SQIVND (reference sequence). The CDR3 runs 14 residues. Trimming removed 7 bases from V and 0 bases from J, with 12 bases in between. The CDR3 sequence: CASTLWPVNTEAFF. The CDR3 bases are TGTGCCAGTACCCTTTGGCCGGTGAACACTGAAGCTTTCTTT.

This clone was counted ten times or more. CDR3 in amino acids: CASSEAGRNTGELFF. CDR3 nucleotides: TGTGCCAGCAGTGAAGCGGGTAGGAACACCGGGGAGCTGTTTTTT. This chain uses TRBV2 with TRBJ2-2; the D is unclear. Germline V gene sequence: CDR1 SNHLY, CDR2 FYNNEI. Between the trimmed V and J ends, which lost 0 bases and 1 base, there was a span of 6 bases. This CDR3 region has 15 residues. The complete variable domain, with remaining parts taken from reference TRBV2 and TRBJ2-2, reads EPEVTQTPSHQVTQMGQEVILRCVPISNHLYFYWYRQILGQKVEFLVSFYNNEISEKSEIFDDQFSVERPDGSNFTLKIRSTKLEDSAMYFCASSEAGRNTGELFFGEGSRLTVL.

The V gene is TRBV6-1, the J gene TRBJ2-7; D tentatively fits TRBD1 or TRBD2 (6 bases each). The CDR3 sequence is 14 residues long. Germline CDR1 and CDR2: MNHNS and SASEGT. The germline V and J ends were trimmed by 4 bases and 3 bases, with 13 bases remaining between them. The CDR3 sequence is CASSGGTSVYEQYF. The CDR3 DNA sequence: TGTGCCAGCAGTGGCGGGACATCAGTCTACGAGCAGTACTTC.

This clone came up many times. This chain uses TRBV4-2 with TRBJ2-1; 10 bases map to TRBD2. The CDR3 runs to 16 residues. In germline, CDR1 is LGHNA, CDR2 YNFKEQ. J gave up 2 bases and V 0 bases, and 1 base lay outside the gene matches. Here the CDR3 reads CASSQDGTSAYNEQFF. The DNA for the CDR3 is TGTGCCAGCAGCCAAGATGGGACTAGCGCCTACAATGAGCAGTTCTTC.

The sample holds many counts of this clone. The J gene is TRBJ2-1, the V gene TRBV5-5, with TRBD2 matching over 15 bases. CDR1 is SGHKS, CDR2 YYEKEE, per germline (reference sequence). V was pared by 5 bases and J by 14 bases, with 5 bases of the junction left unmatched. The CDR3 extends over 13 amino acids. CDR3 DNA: TGTGCCAGCAGAGCCGGACTAGCGGGGGGGGAGTTCTTC. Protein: CASRAGLAGGEFF.

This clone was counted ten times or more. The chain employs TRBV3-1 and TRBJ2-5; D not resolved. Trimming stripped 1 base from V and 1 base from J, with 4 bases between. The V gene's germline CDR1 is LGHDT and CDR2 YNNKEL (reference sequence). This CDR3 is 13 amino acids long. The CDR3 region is CASSQGSQETQYF. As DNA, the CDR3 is TGTGCCAGCAGCCAAGGTTCCCAAGAGACCCAGTACTTC.

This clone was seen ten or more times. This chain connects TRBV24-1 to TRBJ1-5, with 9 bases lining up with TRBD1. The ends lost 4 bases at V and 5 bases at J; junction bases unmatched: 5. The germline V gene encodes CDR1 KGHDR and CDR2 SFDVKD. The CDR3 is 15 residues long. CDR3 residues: CATSDWTGEDQPQHF. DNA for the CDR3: TGTGCCACCAGTGACTGGACAGGGGAAGATCAGCCCCAGCATTTT.

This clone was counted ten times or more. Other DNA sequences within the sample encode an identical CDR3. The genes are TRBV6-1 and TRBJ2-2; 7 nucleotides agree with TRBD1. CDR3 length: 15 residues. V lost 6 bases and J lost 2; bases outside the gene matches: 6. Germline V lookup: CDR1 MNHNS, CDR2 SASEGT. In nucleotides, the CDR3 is TGTGCCAGCAGAGATACAGGGGTAAACACCGGGGAGCTGTTTTTT. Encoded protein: CASRDTGVNTGELFF.